This section outlines one T cell receptor (beta chain) sequence together with its context. The germline V and J ends were trimmed by 5 bases and 6 bases, with 17 bases remaining between them. CDR1 is SQVTM and CDR2 is ANQGSEA in the germline V gene. The CDR3 runs 14 residues. Multiple V-beta primers and a C-beta primer amplified TCRB from RNA. TCRdb re-called the multiplex PCR reads through MiXCR, storing one row per CDR3 protein. The table includes around 15,000 distinct CDR3 sequences, over 65% detected once. These data are taken from a study of tumor-infiltrating lymphocytes in glioblastoma multiforme.

This chain uses TRBV29-1 with TRBJ2-1; perhaps D is TRBD1 or TRBD2 (5 bases each). The source material was brain tumor tissue. This receptor was obtained from a male donor with glioblastoma. The CDR3 here is CSVPPGASPNEQFF. Written as DNA, the CDR3 is TGCAGCGTTCCACCCGGGGCTAGCCCCAATGAGCAGTTCTTC.